These 28 T cell receptor beta chains share one sample of origin, sequenced in a study of chemoradiotherapy in HPV16-positive cancers. Method: immunoSEQ multiplex PCR; TCRdb's copy keeps in-frame clones and lacks some. Among roughly 19,000 clones listed, about 87% were seen once. Here the sequenced sample was blood, taken from a patient who underwent chemoradiotherapy. The source of these receptors is a human donor with HPV-associated anogenital cancer.

This chain uses TRBV11-3 with TRBJ2-3; D is tentatively TRBD1 or TRBD2 (5 bases each). Trimming cost V 6 bases and J 3 bases, with 19 bases left between them. CDR3 length: 16 residues. Looked up from germline, CDR1 is SGHNT and CDR2 is YENEEA. The CDR3, as DNA: TGTGCCAGCAGTCCTAAGATGGGGGATAGGACAGATACGCAGTATTTT. It encodes CASSPKMGDRTDTQYF.

This clone has just a few counts. The DNA of the CDR3 is TGTGCCAGCAGTGCGGCCGGGACAGGGAATCAGCCCCAGCATTTT. This encodes CASSAAGTGNQPQHF. V and J are TRBV6-1 and TRBJ1-5; TRBD1 aligns across 9 bases. The J segment lost 4 bases and the V segment lost 4 bases, leaving 5 bases of the junction unmatched. The CDR3 spans 15 residues. The germline V gene encodes CDR1 MNHNS and CDR2 SASEGT.

The chain is built from TRBV7-9 and TRBJ2-2; weak D call: TRBD2 (6 bases). The V end was cut by 4 bases, the J end by 7 bases, with 13 bases between. This CDR3 is 14 amino acids long. CDR1 SEHNR and CDR2 FQNEAQ come from the germline V gene (reference sequence). CDR3 nucleotide sequence: TGTGCCAGCAGCTCCTCCGGGGGAATCGGGGAGCTGTTTTTT. Protein: CASSSSGGIGELFF.

The chain couples TRBV15 to TRBJ1-5, with 7 nucleotides matching TRBD1. This CDR3 region has 18 residues. Trimming cost V 5 bases and J 0 bases; bases outside gene matches: 13. Germline assignment: CDR1 LNHNV and CDR2 YYDKDF (reference sequence). This CDR3 reads CATSRGTAPIGSNQPQHF. Here the CDR3 DNA reads TGTGCCACCAGCCGCGGGACAGCCCCTATAGGTAGCAATCAGCCCCAGCATTTT.

The V gene is TRBV19, the J gene TRBJ2-1; D call uncertain. Per germline, CDR1 LNHDA and CDR2 SQIVND (reference sequence). The CDR3 covers 15 residues. With 6 bases removed from V and 0 bases from J, the gap between germline ends came to 12 bases. This CDR3 is CASSFGSSSYNEQFF. CDR3 nucleotide sequence: TGTGCCAGTAGCTTCGGGTCCAGCTCCTACAATGAGCAGTTCTTC. The whole variable domain, remainder taken from reference TRBV19 and TRBJ2-1, is DGGITQSPKYLFRKEGQNVTLSCEQNLNHDAMYWYRQDPGQGLRLIYYSQIVNDFQKGDIAEGYSVSREKKESFPLTVTSAQKNPTAFYLCASSFGSSSYNEQFFGPGTRLTVL.

V and J are TRBV7-9 and TRBJ1-2, with a possible D match to TRBD1 (5 bases). The CDR3 runs to 15 residues. The V gene's germline CDR1 is SEHNR and CDR2 FQNEAQ (reference sequence). Trimming left V 3 bases short and J 2 bases short, with 13 bases between. CDR3 sequence reads: CASSLIGDLNYGYTF. The DNA of the CDR3 is TGTGCCAGCAGCTTGATTGGGGACTTGAACTATGGCTACACCTTC. Combining the CDR3 with reference TRBV7-9 and TRBJ1-2 gives the whole variable domain DTGVSQNPRHKITKRGQNVTFRCDPISEHNRLYWYRQTLGQGPEFLTYFQNEAQLEKSRLLSDRFSAERPKGSFSTLEIQRTEQGDSAMYLCASSLIGDLNYGYTFGSGTRLTVV.

The chain combines TRBV18 with TRBJ1-2, with a possible D match to TRBD1 (5 bases). The CDR3 is made up of 13 amino acids. Looked up from germline, CDR1 is KGHSH and CDR2 is LQKENI. V lost 2 bases, J lost 8 bases, and 12 bases lay in between. The CDR3: CASSPMEGEGYTF. The CDR3 DNA is TGTGCCAGCTCACCAATGGAAGGGGAGGGCTACACCTTC.

This clone was counted between two and nine times. CDR3 region: CASSSPPAGGPMDTQYF. DNA of the CDR3: TGTGCCAGCAGCTCCCCCCCCGCGGGAGGGCCAATGGATACGCAGTATTTT. The gene calls are TRBV11-2 and TRBJ2-3, with 9 bases aligning to TRBD2. The germline V gene has CDR1 SGHAT and CDR2 FQNNGV. Germline trimming cut 4 bases from V and 6 bases from J; bases unmatched to any gene: 14. This CDR3 is built from 17 residues.

The rearrangement joins TRBV7-6 to TRBJ2-7; D may be TRBD2 (6 bases). Germline V gene data show CDR1 as SGHVS and CDR2 as FNYEAQ. Trimming cost V 3 bases and J 7 bases, with 19 bases left between them. The CDR3 has 15 residues. The CDR3 here is CASSFFSSTAGEQYF. The CDR3 coding sequence is TGTGCCAGCAGCTTTTTTAGTTCGACTGCGGGGGAGCAGTACTTC. Based on the CDR3 plus reference TRBV7-6 and TRBJ2-7, the full variable domain is GAGVSQSPRYKVTKRGQDVALRCDPISGHVSLYWYRQALGQGPEFLTYFNYEAQQDKSGLPNDRFSAERPEGSISTLTIQRTEQRDSAMYRCASSFFSSTAGEQYFGPGTRLTVT.

This clone was observed once. The CDR3 region is CASSPISVDNSPLHF. The CDR3 region has the DNA TGTGCCAGCTCACCAATCTCAGTGGATAATTCACCCCTCCACTTT. This sequence joins TRBV18 and TRBJ1-6; D is ambiguous. V was pared by 2 bases and J by 5 bases, with 10 bases between. The V gene's germline CDR1 is KGHSH and CDR2 LQKENI. CDR3 length equals 15 residues. Complete variable domain (other parts from reference TRBV18 and TRBJ1-6): NAGVMQNPRHLVRRRGQEARLRCSPMKGHSHVYWYRQLPEEGLKFMVYLQKENIIDESGMPKERFSAEFPKEGPSILRIQQVVRGDSAAYFCASSPISVDNSPLHFGNGTRLTVT.

The chain has TRBV19 and TRBJ1-1; 8 nucleotides line up with TRBD1. This CDR3 has 14 amino acids. The V and J ends lost 1 base and 7 bases, in that order; junction bases with no gene match: 5. CDR1 and CDR2 from the germline V gene are LNHDA and SQIVND (reference sequence). CDR3 loop: CASSIAQGAGEAFF. The DNA of the CDR3 is TGTGCCAGTAGTATAGCGCAGGGGGCCGGTGAAGCTTTCTTT.

This chain connects TRBV7-9 to TRBJ1-1, with D tentatively TRBD1 (5 bases). Germline V CDR1 and CDR2: SEHNR, FQNEAQ (reference sequence). V gave up 1 base and J gave up 7 bases, with 16 bases separating them. The CDR3 loop spans 15 amino acids. The CDR3 sequence: CASSLVQGSGVEAFF. CDR3 bases: TGTGCCAGCAGCTTAGTCCAGGGATCAGGTGTTGAAGCTTTCTTT.

CDR3 in amino acids: CSVGGLSTGELFF. The CDR3 DNA reads as TGCAGCGTTGGGGGGTTGAGCACCGGGGAGCTGTTTTTT. The chain recombines TRBV29-1 with TRBJ2-2; TRBD1 or TRBD2 may be the D gene (5 bases each). V was cut by 4 bases and J by 4 bases, with 10 bases left in between. The germline V gene has CDR1 SQVTM and CDR2 ANQGSEA. CDR3 length: 13 amino acids.

This clone was recorded a few times. This chain links TRBV6-1 with TRBJ1-4; D call uncertain. The CDR3 totals 15 residues. Trimming pared 5 bases from V and 0 bases from J, leaving 10 bases between. CDR1 and CDR2 from the germline V gene are MNHNS and SASEGT. The CDR3 DNA follows: TGTGCCAGCAGTCTAAAGTTTGCAACTAATGAAAAACTGTTTTTT. Amino acid sequence: CASSLKFATNEKLFF.

The chain couples TRBV4-3 to TRBJ2-2, with 15 bases identical to TRBD2. V dropped 1 base and J dropped 7; count of bases not matched to a gene: 7. The length of the CDR3 is 18 residues. The germline V gene encodes CDR1 LGHNA and CDR2 YSLEER. This CDR3 is CASSQVRTSGRDIGELFF. DNA for the CDR3: TGCGCCAGCAGCCAAGTCCGGACTAGCGGGAGGGATATCGGGGAGCTGTTTTTT.

This clone has a single count. V is TRBV18 and J is TRBJ2-3; possible D gene TRBD1, 6 bases. Germline CDR1 KGHSH, CDR2 LQKENI. The CDR3 extends over 15 amino acids. Trimming took off 2 bases at V and 1 base at J, with 10 bases between the two ends. In nucleotides, the CDR3 is TGTGCCAGCTCACCAAAAGGGGGTCGCACAGATACGCAGTATTTT. Translated: CASSPKGGRTDTQYF.

The chain recombines TRBV4-3 with TRBJ2-1; the match to TRBD2 covers 12 bases. V shed 0 bases, J shed 7 bases, and the junction held 10 bases outside the gene matches. CDR1 and CDR2 (germline): LGHNA, YSLEER. The CDR3 has 18 residues. CDR3 sequence (DNA): TGCGCCAGCAGCCAAGAATCGGCTAGCGGGGGGGCGAGTAATGAGCAGTTCTTC. It specifies CASSQESASGGASNEQFF.

The chain combines TRBV5-1 with TRBJ2-1, with TRBD2 matching 8 bases. The J segment lost 4 bases and the V segment lost 0 bases, leaving 3 bases of the junction unmatched. Germline V gene lookup returns CDR1 SGHRS and CDR2 YFSETQ. This CDR3 contains 15 residues. The CDR3 DNA is TGCGCCAGCAGCTTGGGGCTAGCGGGTTACAATGAGCAGTTCTTC. It codes for CASSLGLAGYNEQFF.

This chain connects TRBV29-1 to TRBJ2-3; 9 positions agree with TRBD2. Germline CDR1 SQVTM, CDR2 ANQGSEA. The V and J ends lost 7 bases and 3 bases, in that order; junction bases with no gene match: 8. The CDR3 has 14 residues. CDR3 coding DNA: TGCAGCGCCCGATGGCGGGAGGGTACAGATACGCAGTATTTT. It is translated as CSARWREGTDTQYF.

This chain uses TRBV7-8 with TRBJ1-5; 11 bases line up with TRBD1. This CDR3 contains 16 residues. Germline-derived CDR1 and CDR2 are SGHVS and FQNEAQ. V was pared by 2 bases and J by 2 bases, with 2 bases of the junction left unmatched. The CDR3, as DNA: TGTGCCAGCAGCTTATCGGGACAGGGGGGCAATCAGCCCCAGCATTTT. Its protein is CASSLSGQGGNQPQHF.

The V gene is TRBV6-5, the J gene TRBJ2-7; 15 nucleotides align to TRBD2. After removal of 6 bases from V and 3 bases from J, the junction contained 3 bases not matched to a gene. The CDR3 is made up of 15 amino acids. Looked up from germline, CDR1 is MNHEY and CDR2 is SVGAGI. As DNA, the CDR3 is TGTGCCAGCAGAGAGGGACTAGCGGGAGGCTACGAGCAGTACTTC. As protein: CASREGLAGGYEQYF.

The chain carries TRBV7-2 and TRBJ2-1, with D unclear. The length of the CDR3 is 15 residues. Germline assignment: CDR1 SGHTA and CDR2 FQGNSA. V was trimmed by 5 bases and J by 7 bases, leaving 18 bases between them. CDR3 amino acids: CASSLQWRLGNEQFF. Here the CDR3 DNA reads TGTGCCAGCAGCCTTCAATGGCGGTTGGGGAATGAGCAGTTCTTC. The entire variable domain, with the rest obtained from reference TRBV7-2 and TRBJ2-1, is as follows: GAGVSQSPSNKVTEKGKDVELRCDPISGHTALYWYRQSLGQGLEFLIYFQGNSAPDKSGLPSDRFSAERTGGSVSTLTIQRTQQEDSAVYLCASSLQWRLGNEQFFGPGTRLTVL.

The chain carries TRBV15 and TRBJ1-2; D may be TRBD1 (6 bases). The CDR3 covers 15 residues. CDR1 LNHNV and CDR2 YYDKDF come from the germline V gene (reference sequence). Trimming took 2 bases from V and 2 from J, leaving 12 bases between them. The CDR3 DNA sequence: TGTGCCACCAGCAGACAAAAGGACAGAAACTATGGCTACACCTTC. Protein: CATSRQKDRNYGYTF.

This rearrangement joins TRBV5-1 to TRBJ2-1; tentatively, D is TRBD1 (5 bases). The CDR3 consists of 16 residues. V lost 0 bases and J 0 bases, leaving 10 bases between the germline ends. The germline CDR1 and CDR2 sequences are SGHRS and YFSETQ. CDR3 DNA sequence: TGCGCCAGCAGCTTGGCACAGGTCGTCTCCTACAATGAGCAGTTCTTC. It yields the protein CASSLAQVVSYNEQFF.

V and J are TRBV19 and TRBJ2-7; perhaps TRBD1 as D (6 bases). Looked up from germline, CDR1 is LNHDA and CDR2 is SQIVND (reference sequence). The V end lost 5 bases, the J end lost 3 bases, and 14 bases lay between the germline ends. The CDR3 is 14 amino acids. The CDR3 DNA is TGTGCCAGTAGTCCTGGGACAAGGAACTACGAGCAGTACTTC. It yields the protein CASSPGTRNYEQYF.

The rearrangement joins TRBV19 to TRBJ2-7, with unresolved D. V was trimmed by 1 base and J by 9 bases, leaving 13 bases between them. This CDR3 has 13 residues. The V gene's germline CDR1 is LNHDA and CDR2 SQIVND (reference sequence). CDR3 residues: CASSIGGSIAQYF. In DNA form, the CDR3 reads TGTGCCAGTAGTATAGGCGGCAGTATAGCGCAGTACTTC.

The chain joins TRBV14 to TRBJ1-2; 8 nucleotides line up with TRBD1. The CDR3 contains 14 residues. J gave up 7 bases and V 4 bases, and 8 bases lay outside the gene matches. The germline CDR1 and CDR2 sequences are SGHDN and FVKESK. The CDR3 loop is CASSLRQGSRGYTF. CDR3 nucleotides: TGTGCCAGCAGCCTTAGACAGGGGAGCCGTGGCTACACCTTC.

V gene TRBV7-6 combines with J gene TRBJ1-6; no definite D call. Trimming shortened V by 5 bases and J by 0 bases, and 14 bases separated the two germline ends. CDR3 length equals 17 residues. From germline, CDR1 is SGHVS and CDR2 FNYEAQ. CDR3 loop: CASSQVSLASYNSPLHF. CDR3 coding DNA: TGTGCCAGCAGCCAGGTGAGCCTGGCCTCCTATAATTCACCCCTCCACTTT. Full variable domain (remainder filled in from reference TRBV7-6 and TRBJ1-6): GAGVSQSPRYKVTKRGQDVALRCDPISGHVSLYWYRQALGQGPEFLTYFNYEAQQDKSGLPNDRFSAERPEGSISTLTIQRTEQRDSAMYRCASSQVSLASYNSPLHFGNGTRLTVT.